This T cell receptor beta chain was obtained from a study of cytomegalovirus exposure and HLA in healthy donors. Remarks on this clone: Its antigen is not known.

The CDR3 runs to 15 residues. The germline V gene encodes CDR1 MNHEY and CDR2 SMNVEV (reference sequence). Trimming cost V 3 bases and J 7 bases; bases outside gene matches: 10. Clones were sequenced by immunoSEQ multiplex PCR, and TCRdb holds only the in-frame ones, with some missing. The sample yields about 130,000 clones, approximately 94% seen once. Study-wide findings and caveats: Cytomegalovirus association was listed for about 160 TCR beta chains.

This TCR was recovered from a man between 18 and 29 years old in good health and CMV-seronegative. Sequenced sample: PBMCs. This sequence joins TRBV27 and TRBJ2-3, with 7 positions matching TRBD1. CDR3: CASSLVAGGRNTQYF. In DNA, the CDR3 is TGTGCCAGCAGTTTGGTGGCAGGGGGTCGAAATACGCAGTATTTT.